There are a few counts of the clone carrying this T cell receptor beta chain. What it recognizes is unknown. Study outcomes and limitations: Greatest tumor Treg TCR overlap was with tumor naive CD4+ cells.

TCRdb used MiXCR to reprocess the 5' RACE reads, holding one entry per CDR3 protein. The table shows approximately 60,000 distinct CDR3 sequences, with 28% occurring only once. The sequencing input was tumor-infiltrating memory CD4+ T cells sorted from the breast tumor. Subset reported: memory CD4+ T cells, CD4+CD45RO+CD25-. The sequence derives from a female donor with breast cancer.

CDR3 in DNA: TGCAGTGCCCCCCGAAGCGGGACCATGCCCGAGCAGTACTTC. Its translation is CSAPRSGTMPEQYF. V gene TRBV20-1 combines with J gene TRBJ2-7; 7 nucleotides match TRBD2. V gave up 6 bases and J gave up 6 bases; unmatched junction bases: 14. The germline V gene encodes CDR1 DFQATT and CDR2 SNEGSKA (reference sequence). CDR3 length equals 14 residues.